Listed below are T cell receptor beta chains from one sample, sequenced in a study of cytomegalovirus exposure and HLA in healthy donors. This table comes from immunoSEQ multiplex PCR, and its TCRdb copy is limited to in-frame clones, with some not included. The table has roughly 100,000 clones, less than 95% seen once. Sequenced material: PBMCs. These receptor sequences come from a woman aged 18-30 years in good health and CMV-seronegative. Both conserved end residues are part of each CDR3. A D gene is named only where the DNA matches it firmly. Expanded clones get a size class; other rows say once, few or many, or leave the size out.

CASSGGGASYNEQFF,TGTGCCAGCAGCGGCGGGGGGGCCTCCTACAATGAGCAGTTCTTC,TRBV2,TRBD2,.,TRBJ2-1
CAWSHTGNEQFF,TGTGCCTGGAGCCATACAGGCAATGAGCAGTTCTTC,TRBV30,.,.,TRBJ2-1
CASSQDTGAGGELFF,TGCGCCAGCAGCCAAGATACAGGGGCTGGCGGGGAGCTGTTTTTT,TRBV4-3,TRBD1,.,TRBJ2-2
CSVEPTTLAINEQFF,TGCAGCGTTGAGCCCACAACTCTAGCTATCAATGAGCAGTTCTTC,TRBV29-1,.,once,TRBJ2-1
CASSQGTPNTGELFF,TGCGCCAGCAGCCAGGGGACACCAAACACCGGGGAGCTGTTTTTT,TRBV4-3,.,.,TRBJ2-2
CATSRDWGDYGYTF,TGTGCCACCAGCAGAGATTGGGGAGACTATGGCTACACCTTC,TRBV15,.,.,TRBJ1-2
CASVFAGVYGYTF,TGTGCCAGCGTGTTCGCGGGGGTCTATGGCTACACCTTC,TRBV2,.,.,TRBJ1-2
CASGPGTVSNQPQHF,TGTGCCAGCGGCCCCGGGACAGTTAGCAATCAGCCCCAGCATTTT,TRBV9,TRBD1,once,TRBJ1-5
CASSQGRGLDSGNTIYF,TGCGCCAGCAGCCAAGGCAGGGGACTAGACTCTGGAAACACCATATATTTT,TRBV4-1,.,.,TRBJ1-3
CASSQEVESAGRYGYTF,TGTGCCAGCAGCCAAGAAGTCGAGTCGGCAGGGAGGTATGGCTACACCTTC,TRBV14,.,.,TRBJ1-2
CASSLRLGGSGETQYF,TGTGCCAGCAGCTTAAGGTTGGGCGGGAGCGGAGAGACCCAGTACTTC,TRBV7-8,TRBD2,.,TRBJ2-5
CASSLARGPSYEQYF,TGTGCCAGCAGCTTGGCCAGGGGCCCCTCCTACGAGCAGTACTTC,TRBV7-9,.,.,TRBJ2-7
CASSQVTSMSDEQFF,TGCGCCAGCAGCCAAGTGACTAGCATGTCGGATGAGCAGTTCTTC,TRBV4-1,TRBD2,.,TRBJ2-1